The T cell receptor beta chain under discussion was sequenced for a study of glioma-infiltrating T cells. Overall study findings and caveats: Above-expected tissue-blood divergence occurred in all gliomas, most in low-grade ones.

In this sample, this clonotype is medium-sized. What it recognizes is unknown. The iRepertoire nested amplicon-rescue multiplex PCR amplified TCR alpha and beta CDR3s from RNA. TCRdb independently ran MiXCR on the multiplex PCR reads; one entry per CDR3 protein. In the table there are 17,000 or so distinct CDR3 sequences, 58% of which are singletons. The junction had 8 bases not matched to a gene; V was cut back by 5 bases and J by 1 base. Germline-derived CDR1 and CDR2 are MNHNS and SASEGT. CDR3 length: 16 residues. The chain is built from TRBV6-1 and TRBJ1-5, with 7 bases matching TRBD1. This clonotype was sampled from a human donor with low-grade glioma or glioblastoma, undergoing nonglioma brain surgery, or in good health (not recorded which). Material: glioma tissue, nonneoplastic brain tissue, or PBMCs (not recorded which). DNA of the CDR3: TGTGCCAGCAGTTCCCGGAGAGGGGGCAGCAATCAGCCCCAGCATTTT. This sequence encodes CASSSRRGGSNQPQHF.